This T cell receptor (beta chain) was sequenced in a study of blood T cell repertoires in COVID-19. Study information: COVID-19 samples, acute and convalescent, were from the United States, Italy and Spain. PBMCs, B-cell-depleted T cells, or T cells provided the cDNA or gDNA that made up the material.

Per the original methods: The authors estimated nucleated cell counts from reference gene primer amplification. The protocol was immunoSEQ multiplex PCR, while the TCRdb copy is restricted to in-frame clones and leaves out a portion. The DNA was the basis for D and trimming; V, J and clone size are from that table. The sample lists about 220,000 clones; around four fifths were seen once. The source of this sequence is a man aged 30-40 years with active or convalescent COVID-19. Sequencing used peripheral blood.

The CDR3: CASSLRPTGLAEGNEQFF. CDR3 in DNA: TGTGCCAGCAGCCTCAGACCGACGGGACTAGCGGAGGGTAATGAGCAGTTCTTC. The J gene is TRBJ2-1, the V gene TRBV7-2, with 11 bases aligning to TRBD2. CDR1 is SGHTA and CDR2 is FQGNSA in the germline V gene. V lost 5 bases to trimming and J lost 7 bases; unmatched junction nucleotides: 16. The CDR3 extends over 18 amino acids.